This TCR beta chain stems from a study of blood T cell repertoires in COVID-19 (TCRdb year 2020). A note on the overall study: Samples from collaborators originated in the United States, Italy and Spain and spanned both the acute and convalescent phases of COVID-19. Where HLA class I and class II types were available, the types were taken from metadata supplied by the sample provider, not from assay-based typing. The repertoires were released in a freely available public database meant as a resource for research on the immune response to SARS-CoV-2. The material from the prospective study consisted of cDNA or gDNA derived from T cells, B-cell-depleted T cells, or PBMCs. The samples were drawn from the first 160 participants of the ongoing ImmuneRACE study and from 1,254 subjects provided by 6 global collaborators. Nearly every sample came with metadata listing a de-identified subject ID, COVID-19 status, age in years and sex. Subjects who had been exposed to COVID-19, were actively infected with it, or had recovered from it provided the deeply sampled blood TCRbeta repertoires that made up the dataset. Study-wide findings and limitations: The quantity of clinical and demographic metadata differed by source and by participant and was supplied without curation.

The collaborating institutions used their own protocols to collect whole blood in K2EDTA tubes. For TCRbeta analysis, collaborators shipped samples in one of three forms: frozen whole blood, isolated PBMCs, or DNA extracted from either of those sample types. Note on this clone: Its antigen is still unknown. No per-base quality is available; no much larger clone lies one base away.

The immunoSEQ Assay, a bias-controlled multiplex PCR, was used to amplify TCRbeta CDR3 regions from genomic DNA. As for the original processing: Nucleated cell counts per sample were estimated from amplification of reference gene primers within the assay. To quantify the absolute abundance of each unique TCRbeta CDR3 rearrangement, sequence reads were collapsed and filtered. Productive Simpson clonality was computed per sample as the square root of Simpson's diversity index over productive rearrangements. This immuneACCESS table, as held by TCRdb, lists in-frame sequences with V and J called but not all clones. Of the missing ones, under half trace to an unresolved V gene in checked studies; the others have no known cause. That table furnishes V, J and clone size, whereas the DNA furnished D and trimming. Across this sample there are roughly 68,000 clones, with approximately 82% seen only once. The ten largest clones add up to 16% of the sample.

Source material: peripheral blood. This TCR came from a man older than 75 with active COVID-19.

The DNA sequence is TGTGCCAGCAGCGTAAGACAGTCTACTAATGAAAAACTGTTTTTT. Translated, it gives CASSVRQSTNEKLFF. The sequence joins TRBV6-5 to TRBJ1-4, with TRBD1 tentatively as D gene (5 bases match). The junction carries 13 bases between V and J, which are trimmed by 6 bases and 2 bases respectively. The germline V gene encodes CDR1 MNHEY and CDR2 SVGAGI. The CDR3 starts with the cysteine, ends with the phenylalanine, and has 15 residues. Only CDR3 DNA is held: 45 bases, read in frame from base 1.